These 22 T cell receptor beta chains were all obtained from the same sample, sequenced in a study of blood T cells in healthy people across ages. The second PCR ran roughly 6 to 11 cycles with a sample-barcoded 5' primer and J-beta primers. One entry per CDR3 protein results from TCRdb running MiXCR on the 5' RACE reads. This sample has more than 1 million distinct CDR3 sequences, with less than 50% found just once. The sequenced sample consisted of blood. The receptors come from a woman aged 55-69 years in good health.

This clonotype was recorded only once. The chain links TRBV15 to TRBJ1-6; D gene ambiguous. V lost 1 base and J lost 13, with 17 bases in between. Germline V lookup: CDR1 LNHNV, CDR2 YYDKDF (reference sequence). This CDR3 comprises 15 residues. The CDR3, as DNA: TGTGCCACCAGCAGAGGGGATGCACCCAAGTGGCCCCTCCACTTT. It codes for CATSRGDAPKWPLHF.

Comment on this clonotype: It may be a read error: a sequence one base away is much more abundant. The V call is TRBV5-1, the J call TRBJ2-1; tentatively, D is TRBD2 (5 bases). Germline V lookup: CDR1 SGHRS, CDR2 YFSETQ. The CDR3 runs to 15 residues. CDR3 sequence reads: CASGLVGSEFNEQFF. The CDR3 region has the DNA TGCGCCAGCGGCTTGGTTGGTAGCGAGTTCAATGAGCAGTTCTTC.

V and J are TRBV20-1 and TRBJ2-4, with D perhaps being TRBD1 or TRBD2 (5 bases each). The germline V gene has CDR1 DFQATT and CDR2 SNEGSKA (reference sequence). V was shortened by 0 bases and J by 0 bases, with 15 bases between the two germline ends. The CDR3 length is 17 residues. CDR3 amino acids: CSARDHGALLAKNIQYF. In DNA form, the CDR3 reads TGCAGTGCTAGAGATCACGGGGCTCTACTAGCCAAAAACATTCAGTACTTC.

The chain recombines TRBV25-1 with TRBJ2-1, with D perhaps assigned TRBD1 or TRBD2 (5 bases each). The CDR3 runs to 14 residues. Germline V lookup: CDR1 MGHDK, CDR2 SYGVNS. The V and J ends lost 1 base and 8 bases respectively, with 12 bases between them. CDR3 loop: CASSEWYRGDEQFF. The CDR3 DNA is TGTGCCAGCAGTGAATGGTATAGAGGGGATGAGCAGTTCTTC.

The rearrangement uses TRBV25-1 and TRBJ2-2; D is uncertain. The CDR3 has 13 amino acids. Germline assignment: CDR1 MGHDK and CDR2 SYGVNS. V lost 2 bases and J lost 7, with 8 bases in between. In DNA, the CDR3 is TGTGCCAGCAGTGAAGTGGCAGGCGGGGAGCTGTTTTTT. Translated: CASSEVAGGELFF.

This clonotype turned up a few times. The V call is TRBV7-2, the J call TRBJ1-6, with 7 bases fitting TRBD1. Germline CDR1 is SGHTA and CDR2 is FQGNSA. With 2 bases clipped from V and 9 bases from J, the junction kept 10 bases outside the gene matches. This CDR3 is built from 16 residues. In DNA, the CDR3 is TGTGCCAGCAGCTTAACATTGGGACAGCCAACTTCACCCCTCCACTTT. As protein: CASSLTLGQPTSPLHF. Using reference TRBV7-2 and TRBJ1-6 for the parts outside the CDR3, the full variable domain is GAGVSQSPSNKVTEKGKDVELRCDPISGHTALYWYRQSLGQGLEFLIYFQGNSAPDKSGLPSDRFSAERTGGSVSTLTIQRTQQEDSAVYLCASSLTLGQPTSPLHFGNGTRLTVT.

This clonotype was recorded once. The V gene is TRBV18, the J gene TRBJ1-5; 9 bases fit TRBD1. CDR1 KGHSH and CDR2 LQKENI come from the germline V gene. CDR3 size: 15 residues. J gave up 6 bases and V 4 bases, and 7 bases lay outside the gene matches. The CDR3 region has the DNA TGTGCCAGCTCACGCGGACAGGGGCCGGGTCAGCCCCAGCATTTT. Amino acids: CASSRGQGPGQPQHF. The full variable domain, in which reference TRBV18 and TRBJ1-5 provide the parts outside the CDR3, is NAGVMQNPRHLVRRRGQEARLRCSPMKGHSHVYWYRQLPEEGLKFMVYLQKENIIDESGMPKERFSAEFPKEGPSILRIQQVVRGDSAAYFCASSRGQGPGQPQHFGDGTRLSIL.

The J gene is TRBJ2-7, the V gene TRBV27; D ambiguous. Germline V lookup: CDR1 MNHEY, CDR2 SMNVEV (reference sequence). V was pared by 5 bases and J by 4 bases, with 18 bases between. The CDR3 sequence is 15 residues long. The CDR3 DNA reads as TGTGCCAGCAGTCCCCCACGATCGATTAGGTACGAGCAGTACTTC. This encodes CASSPPRSIRYEQYF.

Of note for this clonotype: At one of its ends the junction is not consistent with the germline gene, which may arise from a read error. This chain links TRBV5-1 with TRBJ1-6, with 10 bases identical to TRBD1. The CDR3 runs 15 residues. Germline-derived CDR1 and CDR2 are SGHRS and YFSETQ. CDR3 nucleotides: TGCGCTAGCAGCATGGGACAGGGGTTATACTCACCCCTCCACTTT. Amino acids: CASSMGQGLYSPLHF.

This sequence joins TRBV6-6 and TRBJ2-6, with D maybe TRBD2 (5 bases). Trimming took 5 bases from V and 1 from J, leaving 9 bases between them. This CDR3 spans 15 amino acids. CDR1 MNHNY and CDR2 SVGAGI come from the germline V gene (reference sequence). The CDR3 sequence: CASSPTRSGANVLTF. The CDR3 DNA follows: TGTGCCAGCAGTCCTACTAGATCTGGGGCCAACGTCCTGACTTTC.

The chain uses TRBV12-3 or TRBV12-4 and TRBJ2-5; 10 nucleotides agree with TRBD2. V dropped 0 bases and J dropped 11; count of bases not matched to a gene: 15. The CDR3 consists of 17 residues. CDR3 in amino acids: CASSLAGPSGSPGEQYF. CDR3 DNA: TGTGCCAGCAGTTTAGCGGGGCCTAGCGGGAGTCCGGGAGAGCAGTACTTC.

The rearrangement joins TRBV10-1 to TRBJ2-3; 7 nucleotides match TRBD2. Germline V lookup: CDR1 WNHNN, CDR2 SYGVQD (reference sequence). Unmatched junction bases numbered 14, after V lost 3 bases and J lost 2 bases. The CDR3 loop spans 18 amino acids. DNA for the CDR3: TGCGCCAGCAGTGAAAGTCGTGCAGGCGGGAGCTTCACAGATACGCAGTATTTT. This codes for CASSESRAGGSFTDTQYF.

This chain uses TRBV28 with TRBJ2-2; D assignment may be TRBD1 or TRBD2 (6 bases each). Germline V CDR1 and CDR2: MDHEN, SYDVKM. This CDR3 has 15 amino acids. The V end was cut by 7 bases, the J end by 5 bases, with 17 bases between. DNA of the CDR3: TGTGCCAGCATCCTTAGCGGAGGGGGGACCGGGGAGCTGTTTTTT. It encodes CASILSGGGTGELFF.

The CDR3 here is CSVAGTSGINEQFF. The DNA of the CDR3 is TGCAGCGTGGCCGGGACTAGCGGGATCAATGAGCAGTTCTTC. V and J are TRBV29-1 and TRBJ2-1; 13 nucleotides agree with TRBD2. Germline assignment: CDR1 SQVTM and CDR2 ANQGSEA. The CDR3 has 14 residues. V lost 6 bases to trimming and J lost 6 bases; unmatched junction nucleotides: 5.

The rearrangement links TRBV2 to TRBJ2-3; no clear D. The CDR3 is 14 amino acids. In germline, CDR1 is SNHLY, CDR2 FYNNEI. V lost 3 bases and J lost 0, with 7 bases in between. CDR3 amino acids: CASSDLGSTDTQYF. CDR3 in DNA: TGTGCCAGCAGTGATTTGGGAAGCACAGATACGCAGTATTTT.

V and J are TRBV29-1 and TRBJ2-2, with D unclear. CDR3 length: 11 amino acids. CDR1 is SQVTM and CDR2 is ANQGSEA in the germline V gene. Deletions cut 7 bases from V and 5 bases from J, with 8 bases between. CDR3 DNA sequence: TGCAGCGCCTCAAAGACCGGGGAGCTGTTTTTT. It codes for CSASKTGELFF.

This clonotype was picked up a small number of times. The V and J genes are TRBV6-5 and TRBJ2-1; D may be TRBD2 (6 bases). The CDR3 extends over 14 amino acids. Trimming pared 5 bases from V and 2 bases from J, leaving 10 bases between. Germline values: CDR1 MNHEY, CDR2 SVGAGI. The CDR3 loop is CASSPGDAYNEQFF. In DNA form, the CDR3 reads TGTGCCAGCAGTCCGGGGGACGCCTACAATGAGCAGTTCTTC.

This clonotype was seen a handful of times. This chain connects TRBV29-1 to TRBJ1-1; possible D gene TRBD1, 5 bases. CDR1 and CDR2 (germline): SQVTM, ANQGSEA. The V end was cut by 5 bases, the J end by 2 bases, with 15 bases between. The CDR3 has 14 residues. Here the CDR3 reads CSVPGDRYNTEAFF. The CDR3 DNA reads TGCAGCGTTCCCGGGGACCGGTACAACACTGAAGCTTTCTTT.

This clonotype was observed a handful of times. The CDR3: CASRSGDRAEAFF. CDR3 bases: TGTGCCAGCAGATCAGGGGACAGGGCTGAAGCTTTCTTT. This chain connects TRBV28 to TRBJ1-1; 9 bases fit TRBD1. Germline V gene data show CDR1 as MDHEN and CDR2 as SYDVKM. The V and J ends lost 6 bases and 6 bases, in that order; junction bases with no gene match: 5. The CDR3 covers 13 residues. The full variable domain, rest sourced from reference TRBV28 and TRBJ1-1, is DVKVTQSSRYLVKRTGEKVFLECVQDMDHENMFWYRQDPGLGLRLIYFSYDVKMKEKGDIPEGYSVSREKKERFSLILESASTNQTSMYLCASRSGDRAEAFFGQGTRLTVV.

This clonotype was seen a handful of times. The V and J genes are TRBV4-1 and TRBJ2-5; TRBD1 or TRBD2 may be the D gene (6 bases each). In germline, CDR1 is MGHRA, CDR2 YSYEKL. This CDR3 is 15 amino acids long. Trimming pared 4 bases from V and 3 bases from J, leaving 15 bases between. The CDR3 protein is CASSRRDGGEETQYF. CDR3 coding DNA: TGCGCCAGCAGCCGGCGGGACGGGGGCGAAGAGACCCAGTACTTC.

This clonotype was counted many times. V gene TRBV12-3 or TRBV12-4 combines with J gene TRBJ2-3; TRBD1 agrees at 7 bases. The J call is doubtful: the DNA matches TRBJ2-5 better. The CDR3 is 11 residues long. The CDR3 here is CASSPGGTQYF. CDR3 DNA: TGTGCCAGCAGCCCAGGGGGGACCCAGTACTTC.

This sequence joins TRBV11-2 and TRBJ1-1, with a weak D call TRBD1 (5 bases). The V gene's germline CDR1 is SGHAT and CDR2 FQNNGV. V was pared by 2 bases and J by 5 bases, with 12 bases between. This CDR3 region has 14 residues. CDR3 region: CASSLTEGVTEAFF. CDR3 coding DNA: TGTGCCAGCAGCTTAACGGAAGGGGTAACTGAAGCTTTCTTT.